This TCR beta chain derives from a study of cytomegalovirus exposure and HLA in healthy donors. Overall study: The 130 or so validation repertoires and the approximately 630 first-cohort repertoires shared a platform, a later analysis reported.

The CDR3 covers 13 residues. Trimming took off 4 bases at V and 10 bases at J, with 16 bases between the two ends. From germline, CDR1 is MNHNS and CDR2 SASEGT. Sequencing used immunoSEQ multiplex PCR; TCRdb keeps in-frame clones, though not all of them. The sample lists about 54,000 clones; about nine tenths were seen once. Points from the study as a whole: TCR beta chains numbering under 200 were designated cytomegalovirus-associated. The classifier was said to identify cytomegalovirus status with high specificity and sensitivity.

Regarding this clone: Its antigen is undetermined.

Donors were drawn from the approximately 120-subject validation cohort, separate from the approximately 680-subject first cohort. The material sequenced was PBMCs. The rearrangement joins TRBV6-1 to TRBJ1-1; D is unresolved. This TCR was sampled from a woman aged 18-30 years in good health and CMV-seropositive. The CDR3 nucleotides are TGTGCCAGCAGTGGGAGCGGGGAGAGTGGAGCTTTCTTT. Translation gives CASSGSGESGAFF.